This passage covers 25 T cell receptor beta chains from one sample sequenced in a study of PD-1 blockade in classical Hodgkin lymphoma. Relapses following autologous stem cell transplantation were seen in all patients, with brentuximab vedotin exposure varying. Produced via immunoSEQ multiplex PCR; TCRdb's table is partial and in-frame only. The sample contains 25,000 to 30,000 clones, roughly 70% of which appear only once. Material: peripheral blood mononuclear cells (PBMCs), obtained before the second cycle of nivolumab. The receptor set was obtained from a human donor with classical Hodgkin lymphoma.

The chain is built from TRBV7-9 and TRBJ2-2, with D perhaps TRBD1 (6 bases). The CDR3 is 16 residues long. V was shortened by 4 bases and J by 0 bases, with 12 bases between the two germline ends. Germline values: CDR1 SEHNR, CDR2 FQNEAQ (reference sequence). The CDR3 protein is CASSSRGSANTGELFF. The CDR3, as DNA: TGTGCCAGCAGCTCGAGGGGGAGCGCGAACACCGGGGAGCTGTTTTTT.

The V gene is TRBV6-1, the J gene TRBJ1-5, with D unclear. The germline V and J ends were trimmed by 3 bases and 6 bases, with 12 bases remaining between them. CDR3 size: 14 residues. Germline V lookup: CDR1 MNHNS, CDR2 SASEGT. CDR3 nucleotides: TGTGCCAGCAGTGATAACGGCAGGCTTCAGCCCCAGCATTTT. Its translation: CASSDNGRLQPQHF.

V usage is TRBV4-3 and J usage is TRBJ2-1, with 12 bases identical to TRBD2. Germline V gene lookup returns CDR1 LGHNA and CDR2 YSLEER. V was clipped by 0 bases and J by 13 bases; unmatched bases: 7. The CDR3 length is 15 residues. The CDR3 coding sequence is TGCGCCAGCAGCCAAGATCAGCTAGCGGGGGGGTTACAGTTCTTC. It translates to CASSQDQLAGGLQFF.

The chain combines TRBV5-1 with TRBJ2-2, with D uncertain. With 0 bases removed from V and 4 bases from J, the gap between germline ends came to 10 bases. The germline V gene encodes CDR1 SGHRS and CDR2 YFSETQ. The CDR3 totals 15 residues. CDR3 coding DNA: TGCGCCAGCAGCTTGGTTCCGGTTCCCACCGGGGAGCTGTTTTTT. Protein: CASSLVPVPTGELFF. Combining the CDR3 with reference TRBV5-1 and TRBJ2-2 gives the whole variable domain KAGVTQTPRYLIKTRGQQVTLSCSPISGHRSVSWYQQTPGQGLQFLFEYFSETQRNKGNFPGRFSGRQFSNSRSEMNVSTLELGDSALYLCASSLVPVPTGELFFGEGSRLTVL.

The chain links TRBV19 to TRBJ2-6, with D unresolved. The germline V gene has CDR1 LNHDA and CDR2 SQIVND (reference sequence). The CDR3 spans 15 residues. Trimming removed 2 bases at V and 1 base at J, with 6 bases between. CDR3 bases: TGTGCCAGTAGTATAAGAGGATCTGGGGCCAACGTCCTGACTTTC. The encoded protein is CASSIRGSGANVLTF.

This clone was found a few times. The rearrangement joins TRBV19 to TRBJ2-3; D ambiguous. Per the germline V gene, CDR1 is LNHDA and CDR2 is SQIVND (reference sequence). Trimming left V 8 bases short and J 2 bases short, with 11 bases between. The CDR3 contains 13 residues. As DNA, the CDR3 is TGTGCCAGTGGACGGATAGTCACAGATACGCAGTATTTT. Translation: CASGRIVTDTQYF.

The V and J genes are TRBV11-2 and TRBJ2-5, with 8 bases that match TRBD1. Losses at the gene ends were 3 bases for V and 4 bases for J; bases not matched to a gene: 10. This CDR3 has 16 amino acids. Germline assignment: CDR1 SGHAT and CDR2 FQNNGV. The DNA of the CDR3 is TGTGCCAGCAGCTTTCGTCCAGGGGGCTTAGGAGAGACCCAGTACTTC. It is translated as CASSFRPGGLGETQYF.

V is TRBV7-8 and J is TRBJ1-5; D is undetermined. V was cut by 2 bases and J by 0 bases, with 5 bases left in between. The germline V gene has CDR1 SGHVS and CDR2 FQNEAQ. This CDR3 region has 14 residues. CDR3 in DNA: TGTGCCAGCAGCTTATATGATAGCAATCAGCCCCAGCATTTT. This sequence encodes CASSLYDSNQPQHF.

The chain links TRBV7-2 to TRBJ1-3; D is unclear. V lost 5 bases and J lost 7, with 15 bases in between. Per the germline V gene, CDR1 is SGHTA and CDR2 is FQGNSA. The CDR3 loop spans 14 amino acids. This CDR3 is CASSPGWAGNTIYF. The CDR3 DNA reads TGTGCCAGCAGCCCCGGATGGGCCGGGAACACCATATATTTT. The whole variable domain, remainder taken from reference TRBV7-2 and TRBJ1-3, is GAGVSQSPSNKVTEKGKDVELRCDPISGHTALYWYRQSLGQGLEFLIYFQGNSAPDKSGLPSDRFSAERTGGSVSTLTIQRTQQEDSAVYLCASSPGWAGNTIYFGEGSWLTVV.

The rearrangement joins TRBV30 to TRBJ1-4; no reliable D call. This CDR3 region has 12 residues. CDR1 and CDR2 (germline): GTSNPN, SVGIG (reference sequence). V lost 1 base, J lost 2 bases, and 2 bases lay in between. CDR3 sequence reads: CAWSATNEKLFF. The CDR3 nucleotides read TGTGCCTGGAGTGCCACTAATGAAAAACTGTTTTTT.

The rearrangement joins TRBV5-1 to TRBJ2-2, with 7 bases lining up with TRBD1. Germline CDR1 and CDR2: SGHRS and YFSETQ. The CDR3 is made up of 16 amino acids. The J segment lost 2 bases and the V segment lost 0 bases, leaving 4 bases of the junction unmatched. As DNA, the CDR3 is TGCGCCAGCAGCTTGGTGGGACAGATAAACACCGGGGAGCTGTTTTTT. It specifies CASSLVGQINTGELFF.

The J gene is TRBJ2-1, the V gene TRBV27, with 9 bases fitting TRBD2. The CDR3 consists of 17 residues. In germline, CDR1 is MNHEY, CDR2 SMNVEV (reference sequence). V was clipped by 6 bases and J by 2 bases; unmatched bases: 11. CDR3 sequence reads: CASSLYVAGGPYNEQFF. The CDR3, as DNA: TGTGCCAGCAGCTTGTACGTGGCGGGGGGGCCCTACAATGAGCAGTTCTTC.

This chain connects TRBV7-2 to TRBJ1-1; D uncertain. This CDR3 has 13 residues. V was trimmed by 2 bases and J by 6 bases, leaving 10 bases between them. Germline CDR1 is SGHTA and CDR2 is FQGNSA. This CDR3 reads CASSLKFGAEAFF. The CDR3 coding sequence is TGTGCCAGCAGCTTAAAATTCGGTGCTGAAGCTTTCTTT.

This clone was detected a few times. The chain links TRBV27 to TRBJ1-5, with 10 bases aligning to TRBD1. Losses at the gene ends were 3 bases for V and 3 bases for J; bases not matched to a gene: 5. Germline CDR1 MNHEY, CDR2 SMNVEV (reference sequence). The CDR3 is 16 residues long. CDR3 in amino acids: CASSLGGQGNNQPQHF. The CDR3 bases are TGTGCCAGCAGTTTGGGGGGACAGGGGAACAATCAGCCCCAGCATTTT.

The V call is TRBV5-4, the J call TRBJ2-5, with unresolved D. With 2 bases removed from V and 1 base from J, the gap between germline ends came to 6 bases. CDR3 length: 13 amino acids. The germline gives CDR1 SGHNT, CDR2 YYREEE (reference sequence). The CDR3 protein is CASSFWIQETQYF. The CDR3 bases are TGTGCCAGCAGCTTCTGGATCCAAGAGACCCAGTACTTC. Together with reference TRBV5-4 and TRBJ2-5, the CDR3 gives the full variable domain: ETGVTQSPTHLIKTRGQQVTLRCSSQSGHNTVSWYQQALGQGPQFIFQYYREEENGRGNFPPRFSGLQFPNYSSELNVNALELDDSALYLCASSFWIQETQYFGPGTRLLVL.

The chain recombines TRBV11-3 with TRBJ1-6; the D is unclear. Trimming shortened V by 2 bases and J by 3 bases, and 14 bases separated the two germline ends. The germline gives CDR1 SGHNT, CDR2 YENEEA. The CDR3 runs to 17 residues. The CDR3 bases are TGTGCCAGCAGCTTATCCTGGGAAGGGAGCTATAATTCACCCCTCCACTTT. As protein: CASSLSWEGSYNSPLHF.

This chain uses TRBV27 with TRBJ2-1; 11 bases agree with TRBD2. The CDR3 runs to 16 residues. Trimming removed 7 bases from V and 4 bases from J; junction bases left unmatched: 9. Germline lookup yields CDR1 MNHEY and CDR2 SMNVEV (reference sequence). The DNA of the CDR3 is TGTGCCAGCACCCCTCTAGCGGGGGGTCAGTACAATGAGCAGTTCTTC. This encodes CASTPLAGGQYNEQFF.

V usage is TRBV4-1 and J usage is TRBJ2-5; D possibly corresponds to TRBD2 (7 bases). Germline V gene data show CDR1 as MGHRA and CDR2 as YSYEKL. The CDR3 is made up of 15 amino acids. V lost 2 bases and J lost 5, with 15 bases in between. As DNA, the CDR3 is TGCGCCAGCAGCCAACTTAGGGGGGGCGCGGAGACCCAGTACTTC. Its protein product is CASSQLRGGAETQYF.

The rearrangement uses TRBV10-2 and TRBJ2-5, with a tentative D call TRBD2 (5 bases). Germline V gene sequence: CDR1 WSHSY, CDR2 SAAADI. V dropped 2 bases and J dropped 0 bases, with 16 bases sitting between them. This CDR3 has 17 residues. For the CDR3, the DNA is TGCGCCAGCAGTGAGGTCGGCGGAGGCGTTTACCAAGAGACCCAGTACTTC. Translated, it gives CASSEVGGGVYQETQYF.

The chain recombines TRBV6-1 with TRBJ2-3; no firm D call. Per germline, CDR1 MNHNS and CDR2 SASEGT. The CDR3 covers 15 residues. The ends were cut back, 4 bases at V and 0 bases at J, with 11 bases in the middle. The CDR3 DNA reads as TGTGCCAGCAGTGCGGTACCCTGGAGCACAGATACGCAGTATTTT. It yields the protein CASSAVPWSTDTQYF.

In DNA form, the CDR3 reads TGCGCCAGCAGCTTGGTCGTCGGCGGGGGGGCCTACGAGCAGTACTTC. It encodes CASSLVVGGGAYEQYF. The chain is built from TRBV5-1 and TRBJ2-7; 9 bases are a match to TRBD2. V gave up 0 bases and J gave up 2 bases; unmatched junction bases: 6. The CDR3 loop spans 16 amino acids. CDR1 SGHRS and CDR2 YFSETQ come from the germline V gene.

The J gene is TRBJ2-7, the V gene TRBV2, with D unresolved. The V end lost 3 bases, the J end lost 3 bases, and 9 bases lay between the germline ends. Germline CDR1 reads SNHLY; CDR2 reads FYNNEI. The CDR3 is made up of 13 amino acids. The CDR3 region has the DNA TGTGCCAGCAGTGACAGGAGACACTACGAGCAGTACGTC. It yields the protein CASSDRRHYEQYV.

This clone has just a few counts. The chain is built from TRBV7-9 and TRBJ1-1; D unclear. Germline V gives CDR1 SEHNR, CDR2 FQNEAQ (reference sequence). The CDR3 is made up of 13 amino acids. The V and J ends lost 1 base and 0 bases respectively, with 3 bases between them. This chain's CDR3 is CASSLVLNTEAFF. Written as DNA, the CDR3 is TGTGCCAGCAGCTTAGTCTTGAACACTGAAGCTTTCTTT.

This clone has only a few counts. CDR3 nucleotides: TGCGCCAGCAGTGAGATCTGGGGACGTGCGCAGTATTTT. This encodes CASSEIWGRAQYF. This chain links TRBV10-1 with TRBJ2-3, with D perhaps matching TRBD1 or TRBD2 (5 bases each). CDR1 is WNHNN, CDR2 SYGVQD, per germline (reference sequence). Trimming removed 2 bases at V and 10 bases at J, with 13 bases between. This CDR3 has 13 residues.

In its sample, this clone is medium-sized (0.01 to 0.1%). This sample includes further DNA sequences coding for the same CDR3. The rearrangement uses TRBV9 and TRBJ2-7; 7 bases match TRBD2. Germline V gives CDR1 SGDLS, CDR2 YYNGEE. The CDR3 runs to 15 residues. The junction had 5 bases not matched to a gene; V was cut back by 0 bases and J by 2 bases. CDR3 nucleotide sequence: TGTGCCAGCAGCGTAGAAAGCGGGGTAACCTACGAGCAGTACTTC. Its translation: CASSVESGVTYEQYF. The whole variable domain, remainder taken from reference TRBV9 and TRBJ2-7, is DSGVTQTPKHLITATGQRVTLRCSPRSGDLSVYWYQQSLDQGLQFLIQYYNGEERAKGNILERFSAQQFPDLHSELNLSSLELGDSALYFCASSVESGVTYEQYFGPGTRLTVT.